This T cell receptor beta chain came from a study of glioma-infiltrating T cells. Whole-study findings and limits: CDR3 overlap between tissue and blood was very small.

CDR3 length: 16 residues. J lost 0 bases, V lost 1 base, and 7 bases had no gene match. Germline CDR1 and CDR2: DFQATT and SNEGSKA (reference sequence). Using RNA template, CDR3s of TCR alpha and beta were amplified with iRepertoire arm-PCR. Tissue mRNA or PBMC total RNA, roughly 85-450 ng, went into one-step reverse transcription and amplification. MiXCR, applied by TCRdb to the multiplex PCR reads, yields one record per CDR3 protein. The data contain some 1,500 distinct CDR3 sequences, around 80% of them singletons. With respect to this clonotype: Antigen: not known.

The receptor comes from a human donor with low-grade glioma or glioblastoma, undergoing nonglioma brain surgery, or in good health (not recorded which). Some clones in this sample may be carry-over from other donors' samples. V is TRBV20-1 and J is TRBJ2-7, with TRBD2 matching 9 bases. Sequencing was carried out using glioma tissue, nonneoplastic brain tissue, or PBMCs (not recorded which). This CDR3 reads CSARGNLAGSSYEQYF. In DNA, the CDR3 is TGCAGTGCTAGAGGTAATCTAGCGGGATCCTCCTACGAGCAGTACTTC.